Below are 5 T cell receptor beta chains sequenced from a single sample in a study of blood T cell repertoires in COVID-19. Some clones are missing from TCRdb's copy, which holds only in-frame ones; the method was immunoSEQ multiplex PCR. The data hold around 16,000 clones, with 80% to 90% observed a single time. The sample consisted of peripheral blood. All receptors come from a man aged 70-80 years in a cohort sampled during active COVID-19.

The chain joins TRBV4-1 to TRBJ2-1, with 13 bases identical to TRBD2. The CDR3 runs to 17 residues. Trimming removed 0 bases from V and 4 bases from J; junction bases left unmatched: 3. CDR1 is MGHRA and CDR2 is YSYEKL in the germline V gene. This CDR3 is CASSQEKTSGGYNEQFF. In nucleotides, the CDR3 is TGCGCCAGCAGCCAAGAAAAGACTAGCGGGGGGTACAATGAGCAGTTCTTC.

The chain links TRBV3-1 (or the pseudogene TRBV3-2) to TRBJ1-1, with 8 nucleotides matching TRBD1. Germline V CDR1 and CDR2: LGHDT, YNNKEL (reference sequence). The CDR3 consists of 15 residues. V gave up 1 base and J gave up 6 bases; unmatched junction bases: 7. CDR3 sequence (DNA): TGTGCCAGCAGCCAAGGTCAGGGGGCGGTCGCTGAAGCTTTCTTT. Translation: CASSQGQGAVAEAFF.

CDR3 sequence: CASSLGTGNYGYTF. In DNA form, the CDR3 reads TGTGCCAGCAGCCTTGGGACAGGGAACTATGGCTACACCTTC. The chain combines TRBV11-1 with TRBJ1-2, with 9 bases that match TRBD1. There are 14 residues in the CDR3. The germline V gene has CDR1 SGHAT and CDR2 FQDESV (reference sequence). J gave up 2 bases and V 5 bases, and 3 bases lay outside the gene matches.

This clone appeared a few times. Other DNA variants within this sample encode the same CDR3. The DNA for the CDR3 is TGTGCCAGCAGCTTGGCCTCGGGGACCTACGAGCAGTACTTC. Residues: CASSLASGTYEQYF. V is TRBV5-5 and J is TRBJ2-7, with D maybe TRBD2 (5 bases). V was cut by 0 bases and J by 2 bases, with 9 bases left in between. Germline values: CDR1 SGHKS, CDR2 YYEKEE (reference sequence). This CDR3 spans 14 amino acids.

V is TRBV9 and J is TRBJ2-3, with 8 bases identical to TRBD1. Looked up from germline, CDR1 is SGDLS and CDR2 is YYNGEE. CDR3 size: 15 residues. Trimming cost V 1 base and J 3 bases; bases outside gene matches: 4. For the CDR3, the DNA is TGTGCCAGCAGCGTATTCCAGGGGGCTACAGATACGCAGTATTTT. Amino acid sequence: CASSVFQGATDTQYF.